This T cell receptor beta chain was sequenced during a study of PD-L1 blockade in urothelial cancer. Across the study: The number of prior chemotherapy regimens per patient was 0 to 3. Blood samples had a median of 141,255 T cells.

Clones were sequenced by immunoSEQ multiplex PCR, and TCRdb holds only the in-frame ones, with some missing. The sample consists of about 49,000 clones, roughly 85% of them appearing once. CDR1 and CDR2 from the germline V gene are SGHAT and FQNNGV. The CDR3 is 16 amino acids. The trim removed 3 bases at V and 2 bases at J, leaving 2 bases unmatched. The V gene is TRBV11-2, the J gene TRBJ2-3, with 13 bases matching TRBD2. This clonotype was sampled from a man aged 55 to 70 with urothelial cancer. Sequencing used PBMCs, obtained around atezolizumab (anti-PD-L1) treatment. CDR3 sequence reads: CASSFGLAGVTDTQYF. The CDR3 nucleotides are TGTGCCAGCAGCTTTGGACTAGCGGGGGTCACAGATACGCAGTATTTT. The complete variable domain, with remaining parts taken from reference TRBV11-2 and TRBJ2-3, reads EAGVAQSPRYKIIEKRQSVAFWCNPISGHATLYWYQQILGQGPKLLIQFQNNGVVDDSQLPKDRFSAERLKGVDSTLKIQPAKLEDSAVYLCASSFGLAGVTDTQYFGPGTRLTVL.